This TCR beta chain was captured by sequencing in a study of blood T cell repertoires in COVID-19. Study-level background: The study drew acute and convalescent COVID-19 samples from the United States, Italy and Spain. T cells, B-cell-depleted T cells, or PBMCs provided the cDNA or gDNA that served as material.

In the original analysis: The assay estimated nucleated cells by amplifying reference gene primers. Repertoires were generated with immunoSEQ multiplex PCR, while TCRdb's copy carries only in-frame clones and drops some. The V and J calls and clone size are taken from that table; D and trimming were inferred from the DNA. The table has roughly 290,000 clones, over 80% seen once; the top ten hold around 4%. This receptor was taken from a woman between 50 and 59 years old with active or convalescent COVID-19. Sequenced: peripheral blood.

The CDR3 region has the DNA TGCGCCAGCAGCAGCCGCATCCCGGGACAGGGTACATCCCACGAGCAGTACTTC. Its protein product is CASSSRIPGQGTSHEQYF. The chain has TRBV5-1 and TRBJ2-7, with TRBD1 matching 9 bases. CDR1 SGHRS and CDR2 YFSETQ come from the germline V gene. V lost 4 bases to trimming and J lost 5 bases; unmatched junction nucleotides: 19. The CDR3 consists of 18 residues.